One and the same sample provided the 5 T cell receptor beta chains below, sequenced in a study of blood T cell repertoires in COVID-19. Method: immunoSEQ multiplex PCR; TCRdb's copy keeps in-frame clones and lacks some. The profile covers approximately 350,000 clones, with around four fifths appearing a single time and approximately 3% taken by the ten largest. Sequenced input: peripheral blood. These receptors originate from a man in his thirties or forties with active or convalescent COVID-19.

The gene calls are TRBV6-1 and TRBJ1-5, with no clear D. The CDR3 has 14 residues. V was shortened by 1 base and J by 9 bases, with 13 bases between the two germline ends. CDR1 and CDR2 from the germline V gene are MNHNS and SASEGT. The chain's CDR3 is CASSEGPGPSPQHF. The CDR3 coding sequence is TGTGCCAGCAGTGAAGGGCCTGGGCCGTCGCCCCAGCATTTT.

The chain employs TRBV4-1 and TRBJ1-2; D is possibly TRBD1 (5 bases). The V and J ends lost 1 base and 2 bases respectively, with 20 bases between them. The CDR3 covers 18 residues. Germline V gene sequence: CDR1 MGHRA, CDR2 YSYEKL. CDR3 coding DNA: TGCGCCAGCAGCCAAGCCCCCCAGGGAATGAAAGGGAACTATGGCTACACCTTC. It specifies CASSQAPQGMKGNYGYTF.

The chain recombines TRBV6-1 with TRBJ2-5; perhaps TRBD2 as D (5 bases). Germline CDR1 reads MNHNS; CDR2 reads SASEGT. The CDR3 has 13 residues. V was cut by 1 base and J by 5 bases, with 8 bases left in between. The CDR3 loop reads CASSEGPGETQYF. In DNA, the CDR3 is TGTGCCAGCAGTGAAGGACCGGGGGAGACCCAGTACTTC.

V usage is TRBV24-1 and J usage is TRBJ1-5; D is undetermined. Trimming stripped 4 bases from V and 4 bases from J, with 10 bases between. CDR1 is KGHDR and CDR2 is SFDVKD in the germline V gene. The CDR3 sequence is 14 residues long. The CDR3, as DNA: TGTGCCACCAGTGACCTCGACATTAATCAGCCCCAGCATTTT. It codes for CATSDLDINQPQHF.

A few counts support this clone. The CDR3 region is CASSWDGTRGEQYF. CDR3 nucleotides: TGCGCCAGCAGCTGGGACGGAACCCGGGGGGAGCAGTACTTC. The V gene is TRBV5-1, the J gene TRBJ2-7; D is possibly TRBD2 (6 bases). This CDR3 is built from 14 residues. Germline values: CDR1 SGHRS, CDR2 YFSETQ. V lost 3 bases to trimming and J lost 7 bases, with 17 bases between them.